The 10 T cell receptor beta chains below all came from one sample that was sequenced in a study of blood T cells in healthy people across ages. Next came a second PCR, run for about 7 to 12 cycles, which used a sample-barcoded 5' primer along with a J-beta primer mix. TCRdb re-called the 5' RACE reads with MiXCR, one entry per CDR3 protein. This sample carries some 940,000 distinct CDR3 sequences, 25% to 30% of them seen once, and the ten largest clones take around 9.6%. Another study also made use of these data, one on T cells of mothers and their children.

Sequencing was carried out using blood. Receptor source: a woman aged 40 to 50 in good health.

Comments on this clonotype: At one end, the junction sequence differs from germline, possibly due to a read error. This chain connects TRBV12-3 or TRBV12-4 to TRBJ1-1; no definite D call. This CDR3 spans 13 amino acids. CDR3: CASSFYKNTEAFF. DNA of the CDR3: TGTGCCAGCAGTTTTTATAAGAACACTGAGGCTTTCTTT.

The rearrangement links TRBV7-6 to TRBJ2-7; possible D gene TRBD2, 6 bases. The CDR3 sequence is 16 residues long. CDR1 is SGHVS and CDR2 is FNYEAQ in the germline V gene. V lost 5 bases, J lost 7 bases, and 24 bases lay in between. CDR3 in DNA: TGTGCCAGCAGCCGCACTGAGTACGGGGGATACAATGAGCAGTACTTC. The encoded protein is CASSRTEYGGYNEQYF.

This clonotype appeared a few times. The chain combines TRBV7-2 with TRBJ2-1, with 10 nucleotides matching TRBD2. The germline V gene has CDR1 SGHTA and CDR2 FQGNSA. V shed 1 base, J shed 6 bases, and the junction held 6 bases outside the gene matches. There are 16 residues in the CDR3. The CDR3 nucleotides read TGTACCAGCAGCTTAGTTAGCGGGGGGTCAGGCAATGAGCAGTTCTTC. Translating gives CTSSLVSGGSGNEQFF.

The V call is TRBV20-1, the J call TRBJ2-1; D not certain. The CDR3 contains 13 residues. Between the trimmed V and J ends, which lost 7 bases and 2 bases, there was a span of 12 bases. Germline assignment: CDR1 DFQATT and CDR2 SNEGSKA (reference sequence). CDR3 nucleotides: TGCAGTGTTCAGACGGCAGCCTACAATGAGCAGTTCTTC. This codes for CSVQTAAYNEQFF.

For this clonotype: A much larger clone differs from this one at a single base, so this may be a read error. This CDR3 reads CAISGGGSTAYEKYF. CDR3 bases: TGTGCCATCAGTGGGGGCGGGTCGACGGCCTACGAGAAGTACTTC. The rearrangement links TRBV10-3 to TRBJ2-7, with D perhaps assigned TRBD1 or TRBD2 (5 bases each). The CDR3 spans 15 residues. Germline V gene sequence: CDR1 ENHRY, CDR2 SYGVKD.

Regarding this clonotype: At one boundary the junction diverges from the germline segment, which might be a read error. The chain carries TRBV6-2 or TRBV6-3 and TRBJ2-5, with no clear D. Germline CDR1 MNHEY, CDR2 SVGEGT. This CDR3 spans 12 amino acids. The CDR3 spells CASSHLTEVQYF. The CDR3 nucleotides read TGCGCCAGCAGCCACCTTACCGAGGTCCAGTACTTC.

The CDR3 DNA reads as TGTGCCAGCAGTGACGGGGCAGGGGACTATAATTCACCCCTCCACTTT. Amino acid sequence: CASSDGAGDYNSPLHF. The genes are TRBV6-1 and TRBJ1-6; possible D gene TRBD1, 6 bases. CDR3 length: 16 residues. V dropped 3 bases and J dropped 3 bases, with 12 bases sitting between them. Germline CDR1 is MNHNS and CDR2 is SASEGT.

The chain has TRBV20-1 and TRBJ1-5; no clear D. V was trimmed by 0 bases and J by 0 bases, leaving 9 bases between them. Germline V gene data show CDR1 as DFQATT and CDR2 as SNEGSKA (reference sequence). This CDR3 spans 15 amino acids. In DNA, the CDR3 is TGCAGTGCTAGAGACAGATTAAATAGCAATCAGCCCCAGCATTTT. Its translation: CSARDRLNSNQPQHF.

The table lists this clonotype with a count of one. The genes are TRBV7-2 and TRBJ1-5; D is perhaps TRBD1 (5 bases). This CDR3 has 15 amino acids. Trimming took 1 base from V and 4 from J, leaving 11 bases between them. Germline CDR1 SGHTA, CDR2 FQGNSA. Written as DNA, the CDR3 is TGTGCCAGCAGCTTAGATTCAGGGAAGAATCAGCCCCAGCATTTT. Encoded protein: CASSLDSGKNQPQHF.

The table lists this clonotype with a few counts. Given a much more abundant clone one base away, this may be a read error. DNA of the CDR3: TGTGCCAACAGCTTAGAGGGAGGAGTAGCCTACGAGCAGTACTTC. It is translated as CANSLEGGVAYEQYF. The chain joins TRBV13 to TRBJ2-7; D may be TRBD2 (6 bases). Germline V gives CDR1 PRHDT, CDR2 FYEKMQ (reference sequence). This CDR3 has 15 residues.